The TCR beta chain described here comes from a study of OX40 agonist ivuxolimab in advanced cancers. Whole-study findings and limits: At doses 0.1 to 3.0 mg/kg, CD4+ and CD8+ clones expanded.

On this clone itself: The antigen is undetermined.

The germline gives CDR1 MDHEN, CDR2 SYDVKM. The CDR3 runs 16 residues. The V and J ends lost 5 bases and 7 bases, in that order; junction bases with no gene match: 6. Repertoires were generated with immunoSEQ multiplex PCR, while TCRdb's copy carries only in-frame clones and drops some. The profile shows around 150,000 clones, 94% of them singletons. The chain combines TRBV28 with TRBJ2-1; 15 nucleotides match TRBD2. The input for sequencing was CD4+ or CD8+ T cells sorted from blood, taken in a trial of the OX40 agonist ivuxolimab. This TCR was sampled from an adult with an advanced solid tumor such as melanoma, head and neck, liver or kidney cancer. The CDR3 protein is CASSPSGLAGGNEQFF. The CDR3 nucleotides are TGTGCCAGCAGTCCATCGGGACTAGCGGGAGGTAATGAGCAGTTCTTC.